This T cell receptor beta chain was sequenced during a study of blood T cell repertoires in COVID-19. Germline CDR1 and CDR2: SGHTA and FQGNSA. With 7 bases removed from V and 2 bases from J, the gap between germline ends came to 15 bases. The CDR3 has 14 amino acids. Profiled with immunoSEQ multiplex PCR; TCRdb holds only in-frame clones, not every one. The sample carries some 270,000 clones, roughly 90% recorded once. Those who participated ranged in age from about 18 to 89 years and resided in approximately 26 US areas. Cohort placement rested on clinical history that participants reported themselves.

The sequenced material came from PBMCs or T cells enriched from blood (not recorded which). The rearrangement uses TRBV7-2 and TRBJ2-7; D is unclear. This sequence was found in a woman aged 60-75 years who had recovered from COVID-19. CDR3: CASTYYPSTYEQYF. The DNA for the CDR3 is TGTGCCAGCACCTATTACCCGTCAACCTACGAGCAGTACTTC. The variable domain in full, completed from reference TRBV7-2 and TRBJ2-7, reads GAGVSQSPSNKVTEKGKDVELRCDPISGHTALYWYRQSLGQGLEFLIYFQGNSAPDKSGLPSDRFSAERTGGSVSTLTIQRTQQEDSAVYLCASTYYPSTYEQYFGPGTRLTVT.